A single sample gave rise to the 25 T cell receptor beta chains below, sequenced in a study of blood T cell repertoires in COVID-19. The assay was immunoSEQ multiplex PCR, and TCRdb's table has in-frame clones only and misses some. The table records 95,000 to 150,000 clones, over 75% of them present only once. The sample consisted of peripheral blood. These TCRs come from a man at least 80 years old with acute or convalescent COVID-19.

The genes are TRBV20-1 and TRBJ2-2; D is unresolved. Germline V gives CDR1 DFQATT, CDR2 SNEGSKA (reference sequence). This CDR3 region has 15 residues. Trimming cost V 3 bases and J 1 base, with 12 bases left between them. The CDR3 protein is CSASLEQLNTGELFF. DNA of the CDR3: TGCAGTGCTAGTCTAGAGCAGCTGAACACCGGGGAGCTGTTTTTT.

The chain uses TRBV30 and TRBJ1-2; 9 bases align to TRBD1. The CDR3 runs 15 residues. V shed 5 bases, J shed 4 bases, and the junction held 11 bases outside the gene matches. Germline-derived CDR1 and CDR2 are GTSNPN and SVGIG (reference sequence). CDR3 DNA sequence: TGTGCCTGGGCTCAGGACAGGGGAATATTCTATGGCTACACCTTC. Translated, it gives CAWAQDRGIFYGYTF.

This clone appeared once. This CDR3 is CASSSRGTGELFF. The CDR3 DNA sequence: TGTGCCAGCAGCTCCAGGGGCACCGGGGAGCTGTTTTTT. The rearrangement joins TRBV7-6 to TRBJ2-2; possible D gene TRBD1, 6 bases. In germline, CDR1 is SGHVS, CDR2 FNYEAQ. Trimming left V 4 bases short and J 4 bases short, with 7 bases between. The CDR3 length is 13 residues.

This clone was observed a handful of times. The genes are TRBV7-2 and TRBJ2-7, with D perhaps TRBD1 (5 bases). The CDR3 has 14 residues. The V end was cut by 1 base, the J end by 6 bases, with 13 bases between. Germline CDR1 is SGHTA and CDR2 is FQGNSA. CDR3 sequence (DNA): TGTGCCAGCAGCTTAGGGCAGGGCATTTCCGAGCAGTACTTC. Its translation is CASSLGQGISEQYF.

This rearrangement joins TRBV6-6 to TRBJ1-1; 8 bases fit TRBD1. V was pared by 5 bases and J by 1 base, with 9 bases of the junction left unmatched. The length of the CDR3 is 16 residues. Germline loops: CDR1 MNHNY, CDR2 SVGAGI (reference sequence). In DNA, the CDR3 is TGTGCCAGCAGTCGGGGGCAGGGGGCTACGAACACTGAAGCTTTCTTT. This translates into CASSRGQGATNTEAFF.

V gene TRBV2 combines with J gene TRBJ1-2; 7 nucleotides align to TRBD1. The CDR3 runs 13 residues. The J segment lost 2 bases and the V segment lost 8 bases, leaving 5 bases of the junction unmatched. Germline V gene lookup returns CDR1 SNHLY and CDR2 FYNNEI. CDR3 in DNA: TGTGCCAGCCAGGGGGACTTAAACTATGGCTACACCTTC. It yields the protein CASQGDLNYGYTF.

The chain's CDR3 is CASSPLTAGVGNEQFF. CDR3 sequence (DNA): TGTGCCAGCTCACCACTAACAGCGGGAGTTGGAAATGAGCAGTTCTTC. The V call is TRBV18, the J call TRBJ2-1, with 8 bases matching TRBD2. The V gene end was trimmed by 1 base and the J gene end by 7 bases; junction bases not matched to a gene: 9. CDR1 and CDR2 from the germline V gene are KGHSH and LQKENI. This CDR3 region has 16 residues.

This clone was picked up a small number of times. The gene calls are TRBV3-1 (or the pseudogene TRBV3-2) and TRBJ2-7, with 13 bases that match TRBD2. V lost 1 base, J lost 0 bases, and 3 bases stayed unmatched. This CDR3 is built from 17 residues. Germline V gene sequence: CDR1 LGHDT, CDR2 YNNKEL (reference sequence). Here the CDR3 DNA reads TGTGCCAGCAGCCAAGCGGGACTAGCGGGGATCTCCTACGAGCAGTACTTC. This gives the protein CASSQAGLAGISYEQYF.

The rearrangement links TRBV20-1 to TRBJ1-1, with TRBD1 matching over 10 bases. CDR1 is DFQATT, CDR2 SNEGSKA, per germline (reference sequence). The trim removed 3 bases at V and 7 bases at J, leaving 11 bases unmatched. This CDR3 has 15 amino acids. The DNA for the CDR3 is TGCAGTGCTAGTCAGTCCCGGGACAGGGGTATTGAAGCTTTCTTT. This encodes CSASQSRDRGIEAFF.

The V gene is TRBV6-2 or TRBV6-3, the J gene TRBJ1-1; no firm D call. Trimming shortened V by 0 bases and J by 5 bases, and 13 bases separated the two germline ends. There are 15 residues in the CDR3. Germline values: CDR1 MNHEY, CDR2 SVGEGT. The CDR3 sequence is CASSYSRVARTEAFF. The CDR3 nucleotides are TGTGCCAGCAGTTACTCTCGGGTCGCGAGGACTGAAGCTTTCTTT.

The rearrangement uses TRBV6-6 and TRBJ2-1, with 7 bases matching TRBD2. V lost 6 bases to trimming and J lost 8 bases; unmatched junction nucleotides: 10. CDR1 is MNHNY and CDR2 is SVGAGI in the germline V gene (reference sequence). CDR3 length: 14 residues. DNA of the CDR3: TGTGCCAGCAGCTGGGACTACCGCAACGATGAGCAGTTCTTC. Its protein product is CASSWDYRNDEQFF.

This clone has more than one count but fewer than ten. The chain is built from TRBV5-5 and TRBJ1-1; TRBD1 might be the D (5 bases). V lost 1 base to trimming and J lost 0 bases, with 10 bases between them. There are 15 residues in the CDR3. CDR1 and CDR2 from the germline V gene are SGHKS and YYEKEE (reference sequence). The CDR3 region is CASSLQGSLNTEAFF. The CDR3 DNA is TGTGCCAGCAGCTTGCAGGGATCTTTGAACACTGAAGCTTTCTTT. Supplemented by reference TRBV5-5 and TRBJ1-1, the full variable domain reads DAGVTQSPTHLIKTRGQQVTLRCSPISGHKSVSWYQQVLGQGPQFIFQYYEKEERGRGNFPDRFSARQFPNYSSELNVNALLLGDSALYLCASSLQGSLNTEAFFGQGTRLTVV.

V and J are TRBV7-9 and TRBJ1-2; possible D gene TRBD1, 5 bases. This CDR3 is built from 16 residues. Trimming pared 4 bases from V and 5 bases from J, leaving 20 bases between. The germline V gene has CDR1 SEHNR and CDR2 FQNEAQ (reference sequence). In nucleotides, the CDR3 is TGTGCCAGCAGCTCACCCGTTGAGGGCGGGGGGTATGGCTACACCTTC. Protein sequence: CASSSPVEGGGYGYTF.

CDR3 loop: CASSFQGGKTYSPLHF. The CDR3 DNA sequence: TGTGCCAGCAGTTTCCAAGGAGGGAAAACGTATTCACCCCTCCACTTT. The chain links TRBV6-2 or TRBV6-3 to TRBJ1-6; D is unclear. V lost 4 bases and J 8 bases, leaving 18 bases between the germline ends. The CDR3 loop spans 16 amino acids. Germline CDR1 MNHEY, CDR2 SVGEGT.

The chain recombines TRBV24-1 with TRBJ1-2; TRBD1 matches at 8 bases. The CDR3 spans 15 residues. The V gene's germline CDR1 is KGHDR and CDR2 SFDVKD. V shed 7 bases and J 6 bases; nucleotides not matched to a gene: 12. The DNA of the CDR3 is TGTGCCACCAGAGGAAGGCCAGGGGGCGTCGATGGCTACACCTTC. Translation gives CATRGRPGGVDGYTF.

The CDR3, as DNA: TGCGCCAGCAGCTGGGGACAGAAGAACACTGAAGCTTTCTTT. Translating it yields CASSWGQKNTEAFF. The chain combines TRBV5-1 with TRBJ1-1, with TRBD1 matching over 7 bases. Trimming removed 3 bases from V and 1 base from J; junction bases left unmatched: 3. Germline V gives CDR1 SGHRS, CDR2 YFSETQ. The CDR3 is 14 residues long.

This clone was observed a few times. The chain is built from TRBV20-1 and TRBJ1-6; no clear D gene. The germline V and J ends were trimmed by 3 bases and 6 bases, with 15 bases remaining between them. The CDR3 is 15 amino acids. The V gene's germline CDR1 is DFQATT and CDR2 SNEGSKA (reference sequence). CDR3 DNA sequence: TGCAGTGCTAGTGGCGAGGGTTACGGTAATTCACCCCTCCACTTT. Protein: CSASGEGYGNSPLHF.

V and J are TRBV5-1 and TRBJ1-4, with D tentatively TRBD1 (5 bases). Trimming took 0 bases from V and 2 from J, leaving 17 bases between them. Germline V CDR1 and CDR2: SGHRS, YFSETQ. This CDR3 contains 18 residues. The CDR3, as DNA: TGCGCCAGCAGCTTGGACCCAGGGTATTGGGCGACTAATGAAAAACTGTTTTTT. Protein: CASSLDPGYWATNEKLFF.

The rearrangement links TRBV18 to TRBJ1-5; D is unresolved. Trimming shortened V by 3 bases and J by 2 bases, and 14 bases separated the two germline ends. The CDR3 is 16 amino acids. CDR1 is KGHSH, CDR2 LQKENI, per germline. In nucleotides, the CDR3 is TGTGCCAGCTCACCCCCTGGGCTATCGGGCAATCAGCCCCAGCATTTT. It specifies CASSPPGLSGNQPQHF.

A few counts support this clone. This rearrangement joins TRBV19 to TRBJ1-1; D is perhaps TRBD1 (6 bases). CDR1 LNHDA and CDR2 SQIVND come from the germline V gene (reference sequence). The CDR3 has 13 residues. Trimming stripped 5 bases from V and 7 bases from J, with 14 bases between. Here the CDR3 reads CASSFRDTGEAFF. The CDR3 DNA reads TGTGCCAGTAGTTTTCGGGACACGGGTGAAGCTTTCTTT.

V gene TRBV19 combines with J gene TRBJ1-4; possibly TRBD1 for D (6 bases). V was clipped by 5 bases and J by 6 bases, with 13 bases between them. Germline V lookup: CDR1 LNHDA, CDR2 SQIVND (reference sequence). This CDR3 spans 14 amino acids. The CDR3 region has the DNA TGTGCCAGTAGTTCAGGGGCTCTGGATGAAAAACTGTTTTTT. Protein product: CASSSGALDEKLFF.

The rearrangement uses TRBV5-8 and TRBJ1-5; 9 bases line up with TRBD1. The CDR3 is made up of 13 amino acids. Germline V gene lookup returns CDR1 SGHTS and CDR2 YDEGEE. V lost 10 bases and J lost 2; bases outside the gene matches: 4. The CDR3 DNA sequence: TGTGCCGGACAGGGGATGGGCAATCAGCCCCAGCATTTT. Translated: CAGQGMGNQPQHF.

This chain joins TRBV30 and TRBJ1-1; D is perhaps TRBD1 (6 bases). Germline V gene data show CDR1 as GTSNPN and CDR2 as SVGIG (reference sequence). Trimming removed 4 bases from V and 1 base from J, with 13 bases in between. CDR3 length: 14 amino acids. Here the CDR3 reads CAWTGVGRNTEAFF. Written as DNA, the CDR3 is TGTGCCTGGACAGGGGTGGGAAGGAACACTGAAGCTTTCTTT.

The chain recombines TRBV7-2 with TRBJ2-7; 9 nucleotides align to TRBD2. Trimming removed 4 bases from V and 6 bases from J; junction bases left unmatched: 19. Germline loops: CDR1 SGHTA, CDR2 FQGNSA. The length of the CDR3 is 18 residues. CDR3 in amino acids: CASSSYPMGGRASGEQYF. CDR3 bases: TGTGCCAGCAGCTCTTACCCCATGGGCGGGAGGGCCTCGGGCGAGCAGTACTTC.

The genes are TRBV4-1 and TRBJ1-1, with D possibly being TRBD1 (5 bases). Germline V gene lookup returns CDR1 MGHRA and CDR2 YSYEKL. The V end lost 6 bases, the J end lost 2 bases, and 13 bases lay between the germline ends. This CDR3 has 14 amino acids. CDR3 protein: CASRRGGGNTEAFF. The CDR3 bases are TGCGCCAGCAGAAGGGGCGGGGGAAACACTGAAGCTTTCTTT.